The following is a T cell receptor (beta chain) sequence with its context. The data belong to a study of T cell changes during pregnancy in multiple sclerosis. The repertoire was sequenced with immunoSEQ multiplex PCR; TCRdb's copy has only in-frame clones and lacks some. The data show 50,000 to 60,000 clones, with just under 90% seen just once and just under 0.6% held by the top ten. The CDR3 runs to 14 residues. V was clipped by 8 bases and J by 0 bases, with 13 bases between them. CDR1 is MNHNS and CDR2 is SASEGT in the germline V gene. The origin of this receptor is a female donor with multiple sclerosis, enrolled in a pregnancy study. J is TRBJ1-1 and V is TRBV6-1, with D possibly TRBD1 on 6 matching bases. Here the sequenced sample was CD4+ T cells from peripheral blood mononuclear cells, taken in the first trimester of pregnancy. DNA for the CDR3: TGTGCCAGCCCTCCGGACAGAATGAACACTGAAGCTTTCTTT. Its protein is CASPPDRMNTEAFF.